The 21 T cell receptor beta chains in this list originate from one sample, sequenced in a study of CD8 T cells in Susac syndrome. cDNA came from roughly 0.47 to 1 ug RNA primed by random hexamers. TCRdb independently ran MiXCR on the immunoSEQ multiplex PCR reads; one entry per CDR3 protein. The sample shows 250,000 or so distinct CDR3 sequences, 80% to 95% of them seen only once. The sequenced sample was CD4+ T cells from PBMCs. The receptors come from a human donor with multiple sclerosis.

The rearrangement uses TRBV5-8 and TRBJ2-2, with 8 bases lining up with TRBD2. Germline V gene sequence: CDR1 SGHTS, CDR2 YDEGEE. CDR3 length: 15 amino acids. V dropped 3 bases and J dropped 7; count of bases not matched to a gene: 8. The CDR3 DNA sequence: TGTGCCAGCAGCTGGCAAGCGGGGGTGCGCGGGGAGCTGTTTTTT. Its translation is CASSWQAGVRGELFF. The whole variable domain, remainder taken from reference TRBV5-8 and TRBJ2-2, is EAGVTQSPTHLIKTRGQQATLRCSPISGHTSVYWYQQALGLGLQFLLWYDEGEERNRGNFPPRFSGRQFPNYSSELNVNALELEDSALYLCASSWQAGVRGELFFGEGSRLTVL.

This rearrangement joins TRBV20-1 to TRBJ2-7, with 7 positions matching TRBD1. Germline V gene sequence: CDR1 DFQATT, CDR2 SNEGSKA (reference sequence). V lost 8 bases and J lost 4; bases outside the gene matches: 11. The length of the CDR3 is 13 residues. The CDR3 loop is CSTRRRGLYEQYF. CDR3 nucleotide sequence: TGCAGTACTCGCCGCAGGGGGTTGTACGAGCAGTACTTC.

The V gene is TRBV28, the J gene TRBJ1-4, with D unclear. Germline assignment: CDR1 MDHEN and CDR2 SYDVKM. Deletions cut 5 bases from V and 5 bases from J, with 9 bases between. The CDR3 extends over 13 amino acids. CDR3: CASSPPQNEKLFF. CDR3 coding DNA: TGTGCCAGCAGTCCCCCCCAGAATGAAAAACTGTTTTTT.

This clonotype was observed a single time. The rearrangement uses TRBV2 and TRBJ1-2, with 8 bases aligning to TRBD1. Unmatched junction bases numbered 9, after V lost 1 base and J lost 5 bases. The CDR3 has 16 amino acids. Germline lookup yields CDR1 SNHLY and CDR2 FYNNEI. CDR3 sequence: CASSEGPGGASYGYTF. The DNA of the CDR3 is TGTGCCAGCAGTGAAGGCCCAGGGGGCGCGTCTTATGGCTACACCTTC.

V usage is TRBV7-9 and J usage is TRBJ2-1; the match to TRBD2 covers 13 bases. After removal of 7 bases from V and 0 bases from J, the junction contained 3 bases not matched to a gene. The CDR3 runs 16 residues. Per germline, CDR1 SEHNR and CDR2 FQNEAQ (reference sequence). The CDR3 sequence: CASTTSGGSSYNEQFF. Here the CDR3 DNA reads TGTGCCAGCACGACTAGCGGGGGGAGCTCCTACAATGAGCAGTTCTTC.

V is TRBV9 and J is TRBJ2-1; 11 bases agree with TRBD2. The J segment lost 2 bases and the V segment lost 4 bases, leaving 14 bases of the junction unmatched. This CDR3 is built from 19 residues. Germline V gene sequence: CDR1 SGDLS, CDR2 YYNGEE. CDR3 coding DNA: TGTGCCAGCAGCCCAATTGGGCTAGCGGGAGGCCACACCTACAATGAGCAGTTCTTC. Encoded protein: CASSPIGLAGGHTYNEQFF.

This clonotype was recorded only once. The genes are TRBV5-4 and TRBJ2-7; D unresolved. CDR3 length: 13 residues. V lost 3 bases, J lost 2 bases, and 9 bases lay in between. Germline V CDR1 and CDR2: SGHNT, YYREEE (reference sequence). The DNA of the CDR3 is TGTGCCAGCAGCTCGGCAACAACCTACGAGCAGTACTTC. Its protein product is CASSSATTYEQYF. The entire variable domain, with the rest obtained from reference TRBV5-4 and TRBJ2-7, is as follows: ETGVTQSPTHLIKTRGQQVTLRCSSQSGHNTVSWYQQALGQGPQFIFQYYREEENGRGNFPPRFSGLQFPNYSSELNVNALELDDSALYLCASSSATTYEQYFGPGTRLTVT.

The chain combines TRBV7-8 with TRBJ1-2, with D maybe TRBD1 (6 bases). The CDR3 contains 15 residues. Trimming took off 5 bases at V and 1 base at J, with 14 bases between the two ends. CDR1 and CDR2 (germline): SGHVS, FQNEAQ. In DNA form, the CDR3 reads TGTGCCAGCAGCCCTCCGGGACAAAATAACTATGGCTACACCTTC. It encodes CASSPPGQNNYGYTF.

The V and J genes are TRBV7-6 and TRBJ1-1; D is undetermined. This CDR3 region has 13 residues. Germline V gives CDR1 SGHVS, CDR2 FNYEAQ. V lost 1 base and J lost 8, with 11 bases in between. The CDR3 region has the DNA TGTGCCAGCAGCTTAGTGGGGTTAAAGGAAGCTTTCTTT. Its translation: CASSLVGLKEAFF.

This CDR3 reads CASSQGRGGGKRTDTQYF. The CDR3 DNA sequence: TGCGCCAGCAGCCAAGGGCGGGGGGGCGGAAAACGCACAGATACGCAGTATTTT. The rearrangement uses TRBV4-1 and TRBJ2-3; 9 bases fit TRBD2. The junction had 9 bases not matched to a gene; V was cut back by 1 base and J by 1 base. CDR3 length: 18 residues. Germline CDR1 reads MGHRA; CDR2 reads YSYEKL.

This chain uses TRBV5-4 with TRBJ2-7; 9 bases are shared with TRBD2. Trimming cost V 4 bases and J 6 bases; bases outside gene matches: 11. The CDR3 loop spans 15 amino acids. Germline CDR1 SGHNT, CDR2 YYREEE (reference sequence). The CDR3 sequence: CASSPGGGLAVEQYF. Here the CDR3 DNA reads TGTGCCAGCAGCCCGGGAGGGGGACTAGCAGTCGAGCAGTACTTC.

V and J are TRBV27 and TRBJ2-2; D gene unclear. In germline, CDR1 is MNHEY, CDR2 SMNVEV (reference sequence). The length of the CDR3 is 16 residues. V was cut by 8 bases and J by 2 bases, with 18 bases left in between. The CDR3 here is CASRPGRAFNTGELFF. CDR3 nucleotide sequence: TGTGCCAGCCGACCCGGACGGGCATTTAACACCGGGGAGCTGTTTTTT.

V usage is TRBV6-1 and J usage is TRBJ2-3; D gene unclear. Trimming shortened V by 0 bases and J by 2 bases, and 9 bases separated the two germline ends. Germline assignment: CDR1 MNHNS and CDR2 SASEGT. This CDR3 is built from 15 residues. The CDR3 region is CASSEAVGPTDTQYF. For the CDR3, the DNA is TGTGCCAGCAGTGAAGCGGTCGGGCCCACAGATACGCAGTATTTT.

The chain employs TRBV15 and TRBJ2-2; D is possibly TRBD1 (6 bases). The CDR3 extends over 18 amino acids. Looked up from germline, CDR1 is LNHNV and CDR2 is YYDKDF (reference sequence). Between the trimmed V and J ends, which lost 0 bases and 0 bases, there was a span of 14 bases. The DNA of the CDR3 is TGTGCCACCAGCAGAGATTCGTGGACAGCACCGAACACCGGGGAGCTGTTTTTT. It yields the protein CATSRDSWTAPNTGELFF.

J is TRBJ1-2 and V is TRBV30; no definite D call. Germline CDR1 GTSNPN, CDR2 SVGIG (reference sequence). The V end lost 0 bases, the J end lost 8 bases, and 10 bases lay between the germline ends. This CDR3 contains 12 residues. CDR3 in amino acids: CAWSVGQPGYTF. In DNA, the CDR3 is TGTGCCTGGAGTGTAGGGCAGCCCGGCTACACCTTC. Complete variable domain (other parts from reference TRBV30 and TRBJ1-2): SQTIHQWPATLVQPVGSPLSLECTVEGTSNPNLYWYRQAAGRGLQLLFYSVGIGQISSEVPQNLSASRPQDRQFILSSKKLLLSDSGFYLCAWSVGQPGYTFGSGTRLTVV.

This sequence joins TRBV7-2 and TRBJ1-4, with 8 bases identical to TRBD1. This CDR3 spans 19 amino acids. From germline, CDR1 is SGHTA and CDR2 FQGNSA. V lost 5 bases to trimming and J lost 2 bases; unmatched junction nucleotides: 16. In DNA form, the CDR3 reads TGTGCCAGCAGCCTAGGACAGGGTGGTACCAGGTGGACTAATGAAAAACTGTTTTTT. Translating gives CASSLGQGGTRWTNEKLFF.

The chain is built from TRBV7-9 and TRBJ2-1; D gene ambiguous. This CDR3 region has 12 residues. Per germline, CDR1 SEHNR and CDR2 FQNEAQ (reference sequence). V lost 3 bases to trimming and J lost 9 bases, with 9 bases between them. The chain's CDR3 is CASSLETGEQFF. The CDR3 nucleotides are TGTGCCAGCAGCTTGGAGACGGGTGAGCAGTTCTTC.

The chain employs TRBV7-6 and TRBJ1-1, with D perhaps matching TRBD1 (5 bases). The CDR3 runs to 17 residues. Germline CDR1 and CDR2: SGHVS and FNYEAQ. Deletions cut 1 base from V and 0 bases from J, with 15 bases between. CDR3 residues: CASSLVGGSFMNTEAFF. The CDR3 DNA reads TGTGCCAGCAGCTTAGTTGGGGGTTCATTCATGAACACTGAAGCTTTCTTT.

This chain uses TRBV5-1 with TRBJ2-2; D ambiguous. Trimming took 3 bases from V and 0 from J, leaving 12 bases between them. Germline V lookup: CDR1 SGHRS, CDR2 YFSETQ. This CDR3 has 16 residues. CDR3 in amino acids: CASSSRRQTNTGELFF. CDR3 in DNA: TGCGCCAGCAGCTCCCGTAGGCAGACGAACACCGGGGAGCTGTTTTTT.

In DNA, the CDR3 is TGTGCCAGCAGCTTGCGGGGGGCTTTGGGCGAGCAGTACTTC. Translated, it gives CASSLRGALGEQYF. The chain recombines TRBV13 with TRBJ2-7; 8 bases are shared with TRBD2. This CDR3 has 14 residues. The germline CDR1 and CDR2 sequences are PRHDT and FYEKMQ (reference sequence). J was trimmed by 6 bases and V by 3 bases; bases with no gene match: 7. Full variable domain (missing parts from reference TRBV13 and TRBJ2-7): AAGVIQSPRHLIKEKRETATLKCYPIPRHDTVYWYQQGPGQDPQFLISFYEKMQSDKGSIPDRFSAQQFSDYHSELNMSSLELGDSALYFCASSLRGALGEQYFGPGTRLTVT.

The CDR3 region has the DNA TGCAGCGTTGGGGTTTCCACAGGGACCTATGGCTACACCTTC. This gives the protein CSVGVSTGTYGYTF. This sequence joins TRBV29-1 and TRBJ1-2, with D maybe TRBD1 (6 bases). V lost 4 bases, J lost 4 bases, and 16 bases lay in between. This CDR3 comprises 14 residues. The germline V gene encodes CDR1 SQVTM and CDR2 ANQGSEA.